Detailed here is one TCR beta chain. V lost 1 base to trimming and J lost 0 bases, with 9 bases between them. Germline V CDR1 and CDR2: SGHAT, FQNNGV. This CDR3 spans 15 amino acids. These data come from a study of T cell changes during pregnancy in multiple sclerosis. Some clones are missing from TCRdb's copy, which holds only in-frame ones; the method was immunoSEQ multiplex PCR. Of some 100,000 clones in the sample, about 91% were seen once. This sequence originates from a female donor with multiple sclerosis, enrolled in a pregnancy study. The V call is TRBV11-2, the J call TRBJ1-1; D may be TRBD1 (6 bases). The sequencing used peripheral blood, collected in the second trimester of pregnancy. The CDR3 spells CASSLVRDMNTEAFF. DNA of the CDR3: TGTGCCAGCAGCTTAGTAAGGGACATGAACACTGAAGCTTTCTTT.